Listed below are T cell receptor beta chains from one sample, sequenced in a study of shared clonotypes between healthy human individuals. The table came from immunoSEQ multiplex PCR; TCRdb's copy has only in-frame clones and leaves some out. The sample contains roughly 550,000 clones, about 95% of which appear only once. The sample comprised naive CD8+ T cells sorted from blood. These receptors were taken from a woman aged 25 to 39 in good health. The CDR3 runs from the conserved cysteine through the conserved F or W. D genes are given only for firm matches. The listing skips clone size in some rows; elsewhere it reads once, few, many or a size class.

clone size	J gene	V gene	D gene	CDR3 protein	CDR3 DNA
once	TRBJ2-7	TRBV19	TRBD2	CASRLTSGDSYEQYF	TGTGCCAGTAGGCTTACTAGCGGGGACTCCTACGAGCAGTACTTC
NA	TRBJ2-7	TRBV28	TRBD2	CASSRSGNSGGYEQYF	TGTGCCAGCAGTCGTAGTGGTAATAGCGGGGGATACGAGCAGTACTTC
once	TRBJ2-1	TRBV27	TRBD2	CASSPLAGGPHEQFF	TGTGCCAGCAGTCCTCTAGCGGGAGGGCCTCATGAGCAGTTCTTC
NA	TRBJ2-7	TRBV6-5	NA	CASSYGTGPYEQYF	TGTGCCAGCAGTTACGGGACGGGACCCTACGAGCAGTACTTC
NA	TRBJ2-7	TRBV10-1	NA	CASSESGTPLVAYEQYF	TGCGCCAGCAGTGAGTCTGGAACTCCCCTAGTTGCCTACGAGCAGTACTTC
NA	TRBJ1-4	TRBV23-1	TRBD1	CASSQLGTGKSIDEKLFF	TGCGCCAGCAGTCAATTGGGGACAGGGAAGTCAATAGACGAAAAACTGTTTTTT
NA	TRBJ2-3	TRBV5-6	NA	CASSFGTDTQYF	TGTGCCAGCAGCTTCGGCACAGATACGCAGTATTTT
NA	TRBJ2-1	TRBV30	NA	CAWSVQGGSSYNEQFF	TGTGCCTGGAGTGTACAAGGCGGTAGCTCCTACAATGAGCAGTTCTTC
NA	TRBJ2-7	TRBV5-6	TRBD1	CASSPGGQVLYEQYF	TGTGCCAGCAGCCCCGGTGGACAGGTCCTCTACGAGCAGTACTTC
NA	TRBJ2-3	TRBV5-6	NA	CASRMAPDTVTDTQYF	TGTGCCAGCAGAATGGCCCCGGACACAGTCACAGATACGCAGTATTTT
few	TRBJ1-4	TRBV9	TRBD1	CASSVGSGTANEKLFF	TGTGCCAGCAGCGTCGGATCCGGGACAGCTAATGAAAAACTGTTTTTT
NA	TRBJ2-1	TRBV15	NA	CAIGGVGQLYNEQFF	TGTGCCATCGGGGGAGTAGGACAGTTATACAATGAGCAGTTCTTC
NA	TRBJ1-3	TRBV13	TRBD1	CASSPQGVANTIYF	TGTGCCAGCAGCCCTCAGGGGGTGGCAAACACCATATATTTT
NA	TRBJ2-2	TRBV11-2	NA	CASSLAGDGGELFF	TGTGCCAGCAGCTTAGCGGGGGATGGCGGGGAGCTGTTTTTT
NA	TRBJ2-1	TRBV10-3	TRBD2	CAVQREVNEQFF	TGTGCCGTACAGCGGGAGGTCAATGAGCAGTTCTTC
NA	TRBJ1-5	TRBV19	NA	CASSIGQHSNQPQHF	TGTGCCAGTAGTATTGGGCAGCATAGCAATCAGCCCCAGCATTTT
NA	TRBJ2-3	TRBV27	NA	CASSLGTDTQYF	TGTGCCAGCAGTTTAGGGACAGATACGCAGTATTTT
NA	TRBJ2-1	TRBV9	NA	CASSVFQNEQFF	TGTGCCAGCAGCGTATTTCAGAATGAGCAGTTCTTC
NA	TRBJ1-1	TRBV7-6	NA	CASSKGWNTEAFF	TGTGCCAGCAGTAAAGGGTGGAACACTGAAGCTTTCTTT
NA	TRBJ2-6	TRBV14	NA	CASSQWGNGANVLTF	TGTGCCAGCAGCCAATGGGGGAATGGGGCCAACGTCCTGACTTTC
once	TRBJ2-7	TRBV25-1	NA	CASSLVGYEQYF	TGTGCCAGCAGTCTGGTGGGCTACGAGCAGTACTTC
few	TRBJ1-5	TRBV15	NA	CATSREGTLSNQPQHF	TGTGCCACCAGCAGAGAGGGCACACTTAGCAATCAGCCCCAGCATTTT
NA	TRBJ2-1	TRBV29-1	NA	CSGRELSPNEYNEQFF	TGCAGCGGCCGGGAGCTTAGTCCGAACGAGTACAATGAGCAGTTCTTC
NA	TRBJ1-1	TRBV5-1	NA	CASSLNGWVGVLNTEAFF	TGCGCCAGCAGCTTGAATGGTTGGGTTGGGGTTTTGAACACTGAAGCTTTCTTT
NA	TRBJ1-1	TRBV9	TRBD1	CASSATGGSEAFF	TGTGCCAGCAGCGCAACAGGGGGCTCTGAAGCTTTCTTT
NA	TRBJ1-5	TRBV5-4	NA	CASSLAGRGQPQHF	TGTGCCAGCAGCTTGGCAGGTAGGGGTCAGCCCCAGCATTTT
NA	TRBJ2-3	TRBV14	TRBD2	CASSQDWIAGGRDTQYF	TGTGCCAGCAGCCAAGATTGGATAGCGGGAGGGAGGGATACGCAGTATTTT
NA	TRBJ1-2	TRBV25-1	NA	CASSDIEDGNYGYTF	TGTGCCAGCAGTGATATTGAGGACGGCAACTATGGCTACACCTTC
NA	TRBJ2-7	TRBV7-2	NA	CASSLVEVEQYF	TGTGCCAGCAGCTTAGTCGAGGTGGAGCAGTACTTC
NA	TRBJ1-1	TRBV28	NA	CASSFGYTEAFF	TGTGCCAGCAGTTTCGGGTACACTGAAGCTTTCTTT
NA	TRBJ2-3	TRBV7-2	NA	CASSPTGGLYTDTQYF	TGTGCCAGCAGCCCCACCGGGGGGCTTTACACAGATACGCAGTATTTT
NA	TRBJ2-7	TRBV4-1	NA	CASSQPGAYEQYF	TGCGCCAGCAGCCAACCTGGGGCCTACGAGCAGTACTTC
NA	TRBJ2-3	TRBV13	NA	CASSARDFTDTQYF	TGTGCCAGCAGCGCCCGGGACTTCACAGATACGCAGTATTTT
once	TRBJ2-3	TRBV28	NA	CASSFRNSYTDTQYF	TGTGCCAGCAGTTTCAGGAACAGCTACACAGATACGCAGTATTTT
NA	TRBJ2-3	TRBV2	TRBD2	CASSEELAADTDTQYF	TGTGCCAGCAGTGAAGAACTAGCGGCTGACACAGATACGCAGTATTTT
NA	TRBJ1-1	TRBV28	NA	CASSRTRGGTEAFF	TGTGCCAGCAGTCGAACCAGAGGGGGAACTGAAGCTTTCTTT
NA	TRBJ1-1	TRBV7-9	NA	CASSLSGANTEAFF	TGTGCCAGCAGCTTATCCGGGGCCAACACTGAAGCTTTCTTT
NA	TRBJ1-3	TRBV6-1	NA	CASSEGRLSSGNTIYF	TGTGCCAGCAGTGAAGGCAGACTTAGCTCTGGAAACACCATATATTTT
NA	TRBJ1-2	TRBV2	NA	CASSELAQLGQRNYGYTF	TGTGCCAGCAGTGAATTAGCGCAGTTAGGACAGCGTAACTATGGCTACACCTTC
NA	TRBJ2-1	TRBV4-1	NA	CASSQGGGGYNEQFF	TGCGCCAGCAGCCAAGGGGGAGGAGGGTACAATGAGCAGTTCTTC
NA	TRBJ2-1	TRBV6-5	NA	CASSLGSDLFYNEQFF	TGTGCCAGCAGTTTAGGGTCGGACCTCTTTTACAATGAGCAGTTCTTC